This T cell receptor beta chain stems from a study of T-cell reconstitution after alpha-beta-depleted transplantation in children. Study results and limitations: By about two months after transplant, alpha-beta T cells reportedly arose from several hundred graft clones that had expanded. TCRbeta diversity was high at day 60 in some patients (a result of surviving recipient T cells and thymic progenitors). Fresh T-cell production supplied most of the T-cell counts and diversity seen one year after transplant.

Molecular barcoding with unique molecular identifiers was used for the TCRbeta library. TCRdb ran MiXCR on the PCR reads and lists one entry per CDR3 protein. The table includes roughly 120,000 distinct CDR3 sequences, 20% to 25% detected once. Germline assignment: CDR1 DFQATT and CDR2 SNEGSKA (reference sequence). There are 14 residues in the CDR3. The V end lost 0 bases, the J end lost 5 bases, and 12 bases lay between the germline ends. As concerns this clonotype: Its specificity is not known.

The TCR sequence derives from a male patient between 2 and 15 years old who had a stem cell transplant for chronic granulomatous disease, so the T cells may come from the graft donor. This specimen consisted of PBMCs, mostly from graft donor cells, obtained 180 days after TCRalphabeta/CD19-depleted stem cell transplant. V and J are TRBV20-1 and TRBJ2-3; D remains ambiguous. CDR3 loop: CSARDMSSRDTQYF. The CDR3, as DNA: TGCAGTGCTAGAGATATGAGTTCAAGAGATACGCAGTATTTT.